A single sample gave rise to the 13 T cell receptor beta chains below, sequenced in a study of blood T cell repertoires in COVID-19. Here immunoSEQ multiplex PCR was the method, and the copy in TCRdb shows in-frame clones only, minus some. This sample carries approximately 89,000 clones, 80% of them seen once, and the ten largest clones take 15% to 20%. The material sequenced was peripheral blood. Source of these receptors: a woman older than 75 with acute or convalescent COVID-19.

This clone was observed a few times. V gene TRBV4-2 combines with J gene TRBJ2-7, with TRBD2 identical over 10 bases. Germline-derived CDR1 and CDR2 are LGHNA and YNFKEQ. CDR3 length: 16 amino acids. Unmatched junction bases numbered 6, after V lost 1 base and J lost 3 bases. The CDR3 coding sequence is TGTGCCAGCAGCCAAGCCCTAGCGGGGGTCAGCTACGAGCAGTACTTC. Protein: CASSQALAGVSYEQYF.

The CDR3 sequence is CASSPQTNNSPLHF. The CDR3 nucleotides read TGTGCCAGCTCACCGCAGACTAATAATTCACCCCTCCACTTT. The chain recombines TRBV18 with TRBJ1-6; D call uncertain. The CDR3 is made up of 14 amino acids. From germline, CDR1 is KGHSH and CDR2 LQKENI. V was cut by 3 bases and J by 5 bases, with 8 bases left in between.

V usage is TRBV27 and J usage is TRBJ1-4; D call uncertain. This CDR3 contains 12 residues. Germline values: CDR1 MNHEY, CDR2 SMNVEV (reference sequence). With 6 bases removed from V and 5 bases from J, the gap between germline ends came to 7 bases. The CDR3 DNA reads TGTGCCAGCAGAAGAGGGAATGAAAAACTGTTTTTT. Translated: CASRRGNEKLFF.

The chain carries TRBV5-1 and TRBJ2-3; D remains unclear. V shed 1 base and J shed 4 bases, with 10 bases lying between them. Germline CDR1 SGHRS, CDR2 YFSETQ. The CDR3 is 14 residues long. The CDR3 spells CASSLYASADTQYF. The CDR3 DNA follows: TGCGCCAGCAGCTTGTATGCGTCCGCAGATACGCAGTATTTT.

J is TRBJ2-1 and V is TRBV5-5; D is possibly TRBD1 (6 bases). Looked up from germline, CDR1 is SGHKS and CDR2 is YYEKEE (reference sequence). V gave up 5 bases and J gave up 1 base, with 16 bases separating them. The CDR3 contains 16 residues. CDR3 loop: CASRIGPGASYNEQFF. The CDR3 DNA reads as TGTGCCAGCAGGATTGGGCCAGGGGCGTCCTACAATGAGCAGTTCTTC.

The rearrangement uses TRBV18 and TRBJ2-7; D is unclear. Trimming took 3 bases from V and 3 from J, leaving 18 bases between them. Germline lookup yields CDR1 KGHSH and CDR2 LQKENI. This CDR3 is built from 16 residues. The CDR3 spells CASSPLDAQRSYEQYF. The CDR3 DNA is TGTGCCAGCTCACCCCTCGACGCCCAGAGGAGCTACGAGCAGTACTTC.

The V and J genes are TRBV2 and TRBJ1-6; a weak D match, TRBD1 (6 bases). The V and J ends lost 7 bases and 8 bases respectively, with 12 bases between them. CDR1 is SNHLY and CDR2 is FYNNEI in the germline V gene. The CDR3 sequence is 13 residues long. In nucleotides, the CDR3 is TGTGCCAGCAACATACAGGGTTATTCACCCCTCCACTTT. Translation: CASNIQGYSPLHF.

CDR3: CASSVGRGRNEKLFF. As DNA, the CDR3 is TGTGCCAGCAGTGTGGGCAGGGGGCGAAATGAAAAACTGTTTTTT. The V gene is TRBV2, the J gene TRBJ1-4, with TRBD1 matching 8 bases. The CDR3 runs to 15 residues. With V trimmed by 4 bases and J by 5 bases, 6 bases remained unmatched. Looked up from germline, CDR1 is SNHLY and CDR2 is FYNNEI.

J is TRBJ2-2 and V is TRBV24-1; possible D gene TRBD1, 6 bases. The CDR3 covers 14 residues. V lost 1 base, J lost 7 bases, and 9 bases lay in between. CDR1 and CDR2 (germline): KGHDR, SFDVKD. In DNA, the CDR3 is TGTGCCACCAGTGATTTAGGGGGTAACGGGGAGCTGTTTTTT. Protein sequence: CATSDLGGNGELFF.

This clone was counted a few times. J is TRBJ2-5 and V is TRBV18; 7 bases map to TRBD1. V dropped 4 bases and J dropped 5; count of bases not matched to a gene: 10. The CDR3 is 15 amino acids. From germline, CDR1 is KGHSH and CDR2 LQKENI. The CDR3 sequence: CASSQLTGVYETQYF. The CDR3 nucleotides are TGTGCCAGCTCACAACTTACAGGGGTTTACGAGACCCAGTACTTC.

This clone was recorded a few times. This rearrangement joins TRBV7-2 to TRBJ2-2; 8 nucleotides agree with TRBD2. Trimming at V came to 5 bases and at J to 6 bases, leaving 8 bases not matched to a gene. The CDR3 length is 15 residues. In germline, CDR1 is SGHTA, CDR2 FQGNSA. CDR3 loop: CASSQGLGGAGELFF. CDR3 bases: TGTGCCAGCAGCCAGGGACTCGGGGGGGCCGGGGAGCTGTTTTTT.

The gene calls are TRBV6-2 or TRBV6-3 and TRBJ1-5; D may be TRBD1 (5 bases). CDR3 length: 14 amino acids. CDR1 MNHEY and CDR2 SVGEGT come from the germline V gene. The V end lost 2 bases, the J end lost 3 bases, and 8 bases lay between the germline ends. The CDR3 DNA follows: TGTGCCAGCAGTTACGTACAGGACAATCAGCCCCAGCATTTT. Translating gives CASSYVQDNQPQHF.

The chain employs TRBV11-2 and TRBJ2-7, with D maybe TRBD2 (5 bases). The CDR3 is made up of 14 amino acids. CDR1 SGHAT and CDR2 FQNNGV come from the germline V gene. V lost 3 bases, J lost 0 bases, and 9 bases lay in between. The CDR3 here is CASSFEGSSYEQYF. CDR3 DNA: TGTGCCAGCAGCTTCGAGGGTTCCTCCTACGAGCAGTACTTC.